This TCR beta chain was sequenced for a study of blood T cell repertoires in COVID-19. The authors' processing: It was from reference gene primer amplification that nucleated cell counts were estimated. Here immunoSEQ multiplex PCR was the method, and the copy in TCRdb shows in-frame clones only, minus some. From that table come the V and J calls and clone size; the DNA was used to work out D and trimming. The table shows about 220,000 clones, with roughly 80% occurring only once. The CDR3 has 15 residues. CDR1 is LNHDA, CDR2 SQIVND, per germline (reference sequence). The ends lost 7 bases at V and 0 bases at J; junction bases unmatched: 8.

Sample: peripheral blood. The clonotype originates from a human donor in a cohort sampled during active COVID-19. The chain combines TRBV19 with TRBJ2-7; TRBD1 matches 8 bases. This CDR3 reads CASTPAGTGSYEQYF. In DNA, the CDR3 is TGTGCCAGTACCCCGGCCGGGACAGGCTCCTACGAGCAGTACTTC.